These 5 T cell receptor beta chains originate from one sample sequenced in a study of shared clonotypes between healthy human individuals. Sequencing was performed with immunoSEQ multiplex PCR; in TCRdb, only in-frame clones are kept and a portion is missing. The repertoire holds about a million clones, around 76% seen once, with roughly 1.4% in the top ten. The sequenced sample consisted of memory CD4+ T cells sorted from blood. The sample's subset: CD45RA-negative fraction. The receptors here all came from a man between 18 and 29 years old in good health.

This clone was seen only once. The CDR3 sequence is CASGRAGVHYEQYF. In DNA form, the CDR3 reads TGTGCCAGCGGGAGGGCAGGGGTTCACTACGAGCAGTACTTC. The chain has TRBV27 and TRBJ2-7, with D perhaps matching TRBD2 (7 bases). Germline V gene data show CDR1 as MNHEY and CDR2 as SMNVEV (reference sequence). The V gene lost 8 bases and the J gene lost 3 bases, with 17 bases spanning the gap. There are 14 residues in the CDR3.

The chain carries TRBV11-3 and TRBJ2-2, with 13 bases fitting TRBD2. The CDR3 runs 16 residues. Germline values: CDR1 SGHNT, CDR2 YENEEA. The junction had 5 bases not matched to a gene; V was cut back by 3 bases and J by 7 bases. CDR3 region: CASSFGTSGIVGELFF. CDR3 nucleotides: TGTGCCAGCAGCTTTGGGACTAGCGGGATTGTCGGGGAGCTGTTTTTT.

The chain carries TRBV30 and TRBJ1-2, with D perhaps TRBD1 (5 bases). The CDR3 is 13 amino acids. V shed 3 bases and J shed 8 bases, with 16 bases lying between them. Germline assignment: CDR1 GTSNPN and CDR2 SVGIG (reference sequence). The DNA for the CDR3 is TGTGCCTGGAGCGCGACTAACTGGGGCGGCTACACCTTC. Translating gives CAWSATNWGGYTF.

In this sample, this clone turned up a few times. V usage is TRBV4-1 and J usage is TRBJ2-5; 9 nucleotides align to TRBD1. Unmatched junction bases numbered 5, after V lost 4 bases and J lost 5 bases. Per the germline V gene, CDR1 is MGHRA and CDR2 is YSYEKL. The CDR3 is made up of 14 amino acids. Here the CDR3 DNA reads TGCGCCAGCAGCCCTACAGGGGGCAGGGAGACCCAGTACTTC. Its protein is CASSPTGGRETQYF.

V usage is TRBV19 and J usage is TRBJ2-2, with a weak D call TRBD2 (6 bases). Between the trimmed V and J ends, which lost 10 bases and 1 base, there was a span of 16 bases. Germline CDR1 LNHDA, CDR2 SQIVND (reference sequence). The CDR3 contains 15 residues. The CDR3 sequence is CATSEMGGNTGELFF. CDR3 DNA sequence: TGTGCCACCTCAGAAATGGGAGGGAACACCGGGGAGCTGTTTTTT. Full variable domain (rest looked up from reference TRBV19 and TRBJ2-2): DGGITQSPKYLFRKEGQNVTLSCEQNLNHDAMYWYRQDPGQGLRLIYYSQIVNDFQKGDIAEGYSVSREKKESFPLTVTSAQKNPTAFYLCATSEMGGNTGELFFGEGSRLTVL.